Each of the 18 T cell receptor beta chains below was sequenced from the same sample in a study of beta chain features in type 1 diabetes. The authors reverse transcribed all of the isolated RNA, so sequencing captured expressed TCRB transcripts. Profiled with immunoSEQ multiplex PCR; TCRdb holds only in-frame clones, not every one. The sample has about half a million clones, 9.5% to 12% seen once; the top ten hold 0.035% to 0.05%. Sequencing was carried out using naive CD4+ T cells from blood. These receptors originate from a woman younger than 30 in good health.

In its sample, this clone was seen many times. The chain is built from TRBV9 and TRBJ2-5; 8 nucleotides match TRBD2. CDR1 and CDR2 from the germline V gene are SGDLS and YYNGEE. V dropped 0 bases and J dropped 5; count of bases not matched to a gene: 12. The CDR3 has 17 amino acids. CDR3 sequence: CASSVAIGRAIGETQYF. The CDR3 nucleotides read TGTGCCAGCAGCGTAGCTATCGGGAGGGCGATTGGGGAGACCCAGTACTTC.

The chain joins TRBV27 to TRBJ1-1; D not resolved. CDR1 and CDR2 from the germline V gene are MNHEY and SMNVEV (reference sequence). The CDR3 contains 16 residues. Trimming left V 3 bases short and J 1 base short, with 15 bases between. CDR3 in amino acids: CASSFGRRRSNTEAFF. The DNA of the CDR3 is TGTGCCAGCAGTTTTGGTCGGAGAAGGTCGAACACTGAAGCTTTCTTT.

CDR3 DNA: TGTGCCAGCAGCCCTACAGGGTCGGGAGGTCCCTACGAGCAGTACGTC. The encoded protein is CASSPTGSGGPYEQYV. V usage is TRBV5-4 and J usage is TRBJ2-7; D may be TRBD2 (7 bases). The CDR3 runs to 16 residues. Germline assignment: CDR1 SGHNT and CDR2 YYREEE (reference sequence). Trimming pared 4 bases from V and 2 bases from J, leaving 19 bases between.

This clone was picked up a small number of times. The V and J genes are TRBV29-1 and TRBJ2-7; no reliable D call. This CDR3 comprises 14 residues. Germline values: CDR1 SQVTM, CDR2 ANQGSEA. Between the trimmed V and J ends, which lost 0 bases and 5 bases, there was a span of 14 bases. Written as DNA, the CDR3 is TGCAGCGTTGAAGATCGCACCCGGAGCCACGAGCAGTACTTC. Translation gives CSVEDRTRSHEQYF.

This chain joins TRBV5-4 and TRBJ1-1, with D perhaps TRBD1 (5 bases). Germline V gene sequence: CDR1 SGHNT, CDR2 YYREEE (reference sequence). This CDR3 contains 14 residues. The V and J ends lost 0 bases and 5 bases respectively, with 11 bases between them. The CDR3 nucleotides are TGTGCCAGCAGCTTGGAGGGGCAGAGGACTGAAGCTTTCTTT. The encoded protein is CASSLEGQRTEAFF.

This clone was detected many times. CDR3 sequence (DNA): TGTGCCAGCAAAGGAGTTCATTGGGATCAAAACATTCAGTACTTC. Residues: CASKGVHWDQNIQYF. The chain is built from TRBV7-2 and TRBJ2-4; D unclear. CDR1 is SGHTA and CDR2 is FQGNSA in the germline V gene. The CDR3 length is 15 residues. V was trimmed by 7 bases and J by 5 bases, leaving 18 bases between them.

The CDR3 DNA follows: TGTGCCTGGAGAGGTCAGCTAAATGAGCAGTTCTTC. Residues: CAWRGQLNEQFF. The V gene is TRBV30, the J gene TRBJ2-1; no definite D call. The ends were cut back, 3 bases at V and 7 bases at J, with 10 bases in the middle. Per germline, CDR1 GTSNPN and CDR2 SVGIG (reference sequence). The CDR3 has 12 amino acids.

The CDR3 reads CASSLGLGLVIDTQYF. The CDR3 DNA reads TGTGCCAGCAGCTTAGGATTAGGACTCGTTATAGATACGCAGTATTTT. V and J are TRBV7-2 and TRBJ2-3; D is possibly TRBD2 (5 bases). The germline V and J ends were trimmed by 1 base and 5 bases, with 16 bases remaining between them. Per the germline V gene, CDR1 is SGHTA and CDR2 is FQGNSA. The CDR3 totals 16 residues. Drawing the rest from reference TRBV7-2 and TRBJ2-3, the complete variable domain is GAGVSQSPSNKVTEKGKDVELRCDPISGHTALYWYRQSLGQGLEFLIYFQGNSAPDKSGLPSDRFSAERTGGSVSTLTIQRTQQEDSAVYLCASSLGLGLVIDTQYFGPGTRLTVL.

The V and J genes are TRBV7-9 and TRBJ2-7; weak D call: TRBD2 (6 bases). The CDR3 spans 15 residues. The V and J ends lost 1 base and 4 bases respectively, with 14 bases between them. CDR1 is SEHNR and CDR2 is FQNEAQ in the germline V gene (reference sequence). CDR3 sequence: CASSLGGTLRYEQYF. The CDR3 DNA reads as TGTGCCAGCAGCTTAGGGGGGACTCTCCGATACGAGCAGTACTTC.

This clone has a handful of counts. The CDR3 region is CASKLREGNGYTF. The CDR3 region has the DNA TGTGCCAGCAAACTCAGGGAAGGAAATGGCTACACCTTC. This chain connects TRBV2 to TRBJ1-2; D perhaps matches TRBD1 (5 bases). Deletions cut 7 bases from V and 6 bases from J, with 15 bases between. The length of the CDR3 is 13 residues. Germline lookup yields CDR1 SNHLY and CDR2 FYNNEI.

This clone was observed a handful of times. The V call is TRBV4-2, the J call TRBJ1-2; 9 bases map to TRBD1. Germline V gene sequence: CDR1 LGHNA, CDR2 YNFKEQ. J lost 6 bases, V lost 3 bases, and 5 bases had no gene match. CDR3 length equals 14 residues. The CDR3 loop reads CASSQGTGRDGYTF. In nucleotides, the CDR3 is TGTGCCAGCAGCCAGGGGACAGGGAGAGATGGCTACACCTTC.

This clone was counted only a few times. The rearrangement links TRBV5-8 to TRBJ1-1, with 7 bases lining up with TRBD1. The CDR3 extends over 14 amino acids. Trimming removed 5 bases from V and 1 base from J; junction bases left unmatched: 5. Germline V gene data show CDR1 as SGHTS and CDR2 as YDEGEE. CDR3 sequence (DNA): TGTGCCAGCAGTCTGCGGACAGGGAACACTGAAGCTTTCTTT. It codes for CASSLRTGNTEAFF.

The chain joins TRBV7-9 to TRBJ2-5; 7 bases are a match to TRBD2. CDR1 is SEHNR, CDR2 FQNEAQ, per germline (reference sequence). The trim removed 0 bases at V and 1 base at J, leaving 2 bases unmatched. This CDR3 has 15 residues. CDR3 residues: CASSLAGRTQETQYF. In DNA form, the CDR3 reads TGTGCCAGCAGCTTAGCCGGGAGGACCCAAGAGACCCAGTACTTC.

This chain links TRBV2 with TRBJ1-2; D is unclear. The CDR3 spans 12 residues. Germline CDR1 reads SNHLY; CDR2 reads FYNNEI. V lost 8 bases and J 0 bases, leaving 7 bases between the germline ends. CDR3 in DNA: TGTGCCAGCTCGCTAGCTAACTATGGCTACACCTTC. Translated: CASSLANYGYTF.

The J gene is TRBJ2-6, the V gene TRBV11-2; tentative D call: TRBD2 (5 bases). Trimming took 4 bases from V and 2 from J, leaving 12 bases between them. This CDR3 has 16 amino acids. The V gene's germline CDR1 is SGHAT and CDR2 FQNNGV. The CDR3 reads CASSWQVGAGANVLTF. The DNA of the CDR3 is TGTGCCAGCAGCTGGCAGGTCGGGGCTGGGGCCAACGTCCTGACTTTC.

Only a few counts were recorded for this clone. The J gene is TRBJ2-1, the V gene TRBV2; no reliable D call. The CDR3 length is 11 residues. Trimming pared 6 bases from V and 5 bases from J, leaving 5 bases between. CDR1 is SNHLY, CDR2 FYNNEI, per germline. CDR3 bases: TGTGCCAGCAGGGGGAACAATGAGCAGTTCTTC. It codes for CASRGNNEQFF.

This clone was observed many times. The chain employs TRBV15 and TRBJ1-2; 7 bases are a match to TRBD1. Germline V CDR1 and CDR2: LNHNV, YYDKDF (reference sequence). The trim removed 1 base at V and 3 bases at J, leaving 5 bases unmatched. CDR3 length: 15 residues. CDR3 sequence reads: CATSRAKDRYYGYTF. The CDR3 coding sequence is TGTGCCACCAGCAGAGCCAAGGACAGGTACTATGGCTACACCTTC.

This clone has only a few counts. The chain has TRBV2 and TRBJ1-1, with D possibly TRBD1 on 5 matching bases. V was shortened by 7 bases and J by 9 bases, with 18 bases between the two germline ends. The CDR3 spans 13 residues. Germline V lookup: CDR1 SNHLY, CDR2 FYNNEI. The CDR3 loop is CASNSGTIYKAFF. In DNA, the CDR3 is TGTGCCAGCAATAGCGGGACCATATACAAAGCTTTCTTT.